The clone carrying this TCR beta chain was seen repeatedly, ten times or more. Its antigen is undetermined. The data originate from a study of T-cell memory formation after mild COVID-19. Between the trimmed V and J ends, which lost 5 bases and 3 bases, there was a span of 30 bases. The CDR3 totals 19 residues. CDR1 and CDR2 (germline): SQVTM, ANQGSEA. Study-wide points: Some SARS-CoV-2-responding clones were already detected in memory before infection.

TCRdb re-called the 5' RACE reads through MiXCR, storing one row per CDR3 protein. The sample comprises approximately 490,000 distinct CDR3 sequences, 20% of which are singletons, and approximately 13% rests with the top ten. The sequenced material came from PBMCs or a T cell subset sorted from them (not recorded which). The source of this sequence is an adult woman who had mild COVID-19 (a few samples of this study predate the infection). Cell type and time point are not known. This chain joins TRBV29-1 and TRBJ2-3; weak D call: TRBD1 (6 bases). The CDR3 protein is CSVIWGQFPVGARTDTQYF. CDR3 in DNA: TGCAGCGTTATATGGGGGCAGTTCCCTGTTGGGGCACGTACAGATACGCAGTATTTT.